The 4 T cell receptor beta chains below come from one sample, sequenced in a study of T cells after yellow fever vaccination (dated by TCRdb to between 2018 and 2021). The library was generated by 5' RACE. The sequencer was an Illumina HiSeq 2500. TCRdb reanalyzed the raw reads on its own, using fastp at Q25 for trimming and MiXCR for clone calling, and kept in-frame beta chains. Rows are unified per CDR3 protein, each entry keeping the most common DNA and genes. The sample includes about 73,000 distinct CDR3 sequences, with around 7% observed a single time. About 40% of the sample lies in the top ten. The treatment or condition label, as the study defines it: live attenuated yellow fever vaccine strain. The specimen comprised CD8+ T cells sorted from PBMCs, sampled on the day of the yellow fever booster vaccination. These receptors all come from a man younger than 40 who received the YFV17D yellow fever vaccine.

The chain combines TRBV27 with TRBJ2-2; TRBD2 matches at 8 bases. V shed 4 bases, J shed 7 bases, and the junction held 5 bases outside the gene matches. Per the germline V gene, CDR1 is MNHEY and CDR2 is SMNVEV (reference sequence). CDR3 length equals 14 residues. In nucleotides, the CDR3 is TGTGCCAGCAGTTCCATAAGCGGGAGCGGGGAGCTGTTTTTT. It codes for CASSSISGSGELFF.

This clonotype was recorded at least ten times. The rearrangement uses TRBV15 and TRBJ2-3; maybe TRBD1 (6 bases). This CDR3 comprises 18 residues. Trimming left V 2 bases short and J 3 bases short, with 21 bases between. CDR1 is LNHNV and CDR2 is YYDKDF in the germline V gene (reference sequence). The CDR3 nucleotides are TGTGCCACCAGCAGATCATCATTGTTCAGGGGCAGTACAGATACGCAGTATTTT. Translation gives CATSRSSLFRGSTDTQYF.

This chain uses TRBV1 with TRBJ2-1. TRBV1 is given as a pseudogene. The CDR3 totals 13 residues. CDR3 loop: CTSSCKLDNEQFF. The CDR3 bases are TGCACCAGCAGCTGCAAGTTGGACAATGAGCAGTTCTTC.

Only a few counts were recorded for this clonotype. The chain uses TRBV7-9 and TRBJ2-2; D may be TRBD2 (5 bases). This CDR3 spans 11 amino acids. V was shortened by 7 bases and J by 6 bases, with 6 bases between the two germline ends. From germline, CDR1 is SEHNR and CDR2 FQNEAQ (reference sequence). CDR3 bases: TGTGCCAGCACGGAGGCCGGGGAGCTGTTTTTT. Its protein is CASTEAGELFF.